The 15 T cell receptor beta chains given below trace back to one sample, sequenced in a study of T-cell reconstitution after alpha-beta-depleted transplantation in children. Unique molecular identifiers were used in preparing the TCRbeta library. TCRdb reprocessed the PCR reads with MiXCR, giving one entry per CDR3 protein. The sample yields about 90,000 distinct CDR3 sequences, 7% to 10% seen once. This sample comprised PBMCs from the stem cell graft donor, obtained from the stem cell graft. The source is a human donor who donated a stem cell graft to a child with congenital amegakaryocytic thrombocytopenia.

As concerns this clonotype: One end of the junction is discordant with germline, which a read error may explain. The rearrangement links TRBV28 to TRBJ2-1; possibly TRBD1 for D (5 bases). The CDR3 has 17 amino acids. Germline CDR1 and CDR2: MDHEN and SYDVKM. The CDR3: CASSTRPHQSLDNAQFF. CDR3 nucleotide sequence: TGTGCCAGCAGTACACGCCCCCATCAAAGTCTGGACAATGCGCAGTTCTTC.

In its sample, this clonotype was seen a few times. The CDR3 protein is CASIKGGRNTGELFF. DNA of the CDR3: TGTGCCAGCATCAAAGGCGGGAGGAACACCGGGGAGCTGTTTTTT. V and J are TRBV7-9 and TRBJ2-2; 7 bases align to TRBD2. The germline CDR1 and CDR2 sequences are SEHNR and FQNEAQ (reference sequence). V lost 7 bases and J lost 1; bases outside the gene matches: 6. The CDR3 is 15 amino acids.

The chain links TRBV12-3 or TRBV12-4 to TRBJ2-2; 7 bases are a match to TRBD2. This CDR3 comprises 15 residues. The ends lost 3 bases at V and 12 bases at J; junction bases unmatched: 13. Here the CDR3 DNA reads TGTGCCAGCAGTTTGGGGAGATACGGGGGAGGGAAGCTGTTTTTT. It codes for CASSLGRYGGGKLFF.

This clonotype came up many times. The V call is TRBV7-9, the J call TRBJ2-7, with TRBD1 as a possible D gene (5 bases). The CDR3 is 15 residues long. V was shortened by 5 bases and J by 0 bases, with 14 bases between the two germline ends. Germline CDR1 reads SEHNR; CDR2 reads FQNEAQ (reference sequence). CDR3 DNA: TGTGCCAGCAGCGATTCTCAGGGTTACTCCTACGAGCAGTACTTC. Translated, it gives CASSDSQGYSYEQYF.

This clonotype has ten or more counts. V is TRBV11-2 and J is TRBJ2-7; D remains unclear. Germline values: CDR1 SGHAT, CDR2 FQNNGV. The ends were cut back, 0 bases at V and 2 bases at J, with 8 bases in the middle. The length of the CDR3 is 14 residues. The CDR3 spells CASSLEYATYEQYF. Here the CDR3 DNA reads TGTGCCAGCAGCTTAGAATACGCGACCTACGAGCAGTACTTC. Complete variable domain (other parts from reference TRBV11-2 and TRBJ2-7): EAGVAQSPRYKIIEKRQSVAFWCNPISGHATLYWYQQILGQGPKLLIQFQNNGVVDDSQLPKDRFSAERLKGVDSTLKIQPAKLEDSAVYLCASSLEYATYEQYFGPGTRLTVT.

This clonotype was seen ten or more times. The chain recombines TRBV12-3 or TRBV12-4 with TRBJ2-3; D is perhaps TRBD1 (6 bases). Between the trimmed V and J ends, which lost 3 bases and 2 bases, there was a span of 9 bases. The length of the CDR3 is 14 residues. CDR3 protein: CASSFNRVTDTQYF. The CDR3 DNA reads TGTGCCAGCAGTTTTAACAGGGTCACAGATACGCAGTATTTT.

This clonotype was detected ten times or more. V is TRBV5-1 and J is TRBJ2-6, with a possible D match to TRBD2 (6 bases). CDR3 length: 18 amino acids. V lost 2 bases, J lost 0 bases, and 15 bases lay in between. Germline CDR1 SGHRS, CDR2 YFSETQ. The CDR3 reads CASSFRGSDLSGANVLTF. In nucleotides, the CDR3 is TGCGCCAGCAGCTTTCGGGGGTCGGATCTCTCTGGGGCCAACGTCCTGACTTTC.

In this sample, this clonotype turned up a few times. The chain couples TRBV20-1 to TRBJ1-2; unclear D gene. The germline gives CDR1 DFQATT, CDR2 SNEGSKA (reference sequence). V was clipped by 7 bases and J by 4 bases, with 10 bases between them. The CDR3 covers 11 residues. The CDR3 spells CSVGARYGYTF. CDR3 DNA: TGCAGTGTGGGAGCGCGCTATGGCTACACCTTC.

This clonotype was seen repeatedly, ten times or more. This chain connects TRBV5-1 to TRBJ1-1; unclear D gene. Looked up from germline, CDR1 is SGHRS and CDR2 is YFSETQ. Between the trimmed V and J ends, which lost 3 bases and 2 bases, there was a span of 8 bases. This CDR3 spans 13 amino acids. CDR3 amino acids: CASSSRVNTEAFF. The CDR3 DNA is TGCGCCAGCAGCTCCCGTGTCAACACTGAAGCTTTCTTT. Based on the CDR3 plus reference TRBV5-1 and TRBJ1-1, the full variable domain is KAGVTQTPRYLIKTRGQQVTLSCSPISGHRSVSWYQQTPGQGLQFLFEYFSETQRNKGNFPGRFSGRQFSNSRSEMNVSTLELGDSALYLCASSSRVNTEAFFGQGTRLTVV.

This clonotype was counted at least ten times. This rearrangement joins TRBV28 to TRBJ2-7, with D maybe TRBD1 (6 bases). This CDR3 spans 15 amino acids. In germline, CDR1 is MDHEN, CDR2 SYDVKM. Trimming took 3 bases from V and 6 from J, leaving 18 bases between them. For the CDR3, the DNA is TGTGCCAGCAGTTTTCGGGACACCACCTCTCTCGAGCAGTACTTC. Residues: CASSFRDTTSLEQYF.

This clonotype has a count of ten or more. V gene TRBV3-1 combines with J gene TRBJ1-1; no definite D call. The V end lost 1 base, the J end lost 0 bases, and 9 bases lay between the germline ends. Germline CDR1 LGHDT, CDR2 YNNKEL (reference sequence). The CDR3 is made up of 15 amino acids. The CDR3 sequence: CASSQAGSLNTEAFF. CDR3 bases: TGTGCCAGCAGCCAAGCGGGGTCGTTGAACACTGAAGCTTTCTTT.

V is TRBV29-1 and J is TRBJ2-5, with D hard to call. The V and J ends lost 2 bases and 0 bases respectively, with 7 bases between them. Looked up from germline, CDR1 is SQVTM and CDR2 is ANQGSEA. The CDR3 contains 13 residues. CDR3 nucleotide sequence: TGCAGCGTTGAATTGACAAACCAAGAGACCCAGTACTTC. Protein product: CSVELTNQETQYF.

This clonotype was recorded many times. The genes are TRBV12-3 or TRBV12-4 and TRBJ2-1; 9 bases map to TRBD2. The length of the CDR3 is 16 residues. The V gene end was trimmed by 6 bases and the J gene end by 9 bases; junction bases not matched to a gene: 15. The CDR3 bases are TGTGCCAGCAGGATGCGCGGGAGGGCCTCATCTGGTGAGCAGTTCTTC. This translates into CASRMRGRASSGEQFF.

V usage is TRBV7-9 and J usage is TRBJ2-5, with 9 bases that match TRBD2. This CDR3 spans 17 amino acids. CDR1 is SEHNR and CDR2 is FQNEAQ in the germline V gene (reference sequence). The V gene end was trimmed by 5 bases and the J gene end by 1 base; junction bases not matched to a gene: 11. CDR3 region: CASSVRGGGSIQETQYF. DNA of the CDR3: TGTGCCAGCAGCGTCCGCGGGGGGGGGTCCATCCAAGAGACCCAGTACTTC.

This clonotype was found many times. The rearrangement links TRBV5-1 to TRBJ1-2, with 8 bases lining up with TRBD1. V lost 4 bases and J lost 0; bases outside the gene matches: 2. CDR3 size: 14 residues. The germline V gene has CDR1 SGHRS and CDR2 YFSETQ. The chain's CDR3 is CASSKDRANYGYTF. Written as DNA, the CDR3 is TGCGCCAGCAGCAAGGACAGGGCTAACTATGGCTACACCTTC.